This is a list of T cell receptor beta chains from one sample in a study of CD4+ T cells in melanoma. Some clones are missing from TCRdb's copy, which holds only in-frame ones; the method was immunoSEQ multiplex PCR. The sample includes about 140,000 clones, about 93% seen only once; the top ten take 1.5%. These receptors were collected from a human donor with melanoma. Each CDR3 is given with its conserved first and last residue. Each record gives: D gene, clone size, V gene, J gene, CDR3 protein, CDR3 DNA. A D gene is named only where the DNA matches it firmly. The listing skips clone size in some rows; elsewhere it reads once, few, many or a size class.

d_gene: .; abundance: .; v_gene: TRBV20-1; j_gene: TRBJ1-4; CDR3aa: CSATNREKLFF; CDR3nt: TGCAGTGCTACTAACAGGGAAAAACTGTTTTTT
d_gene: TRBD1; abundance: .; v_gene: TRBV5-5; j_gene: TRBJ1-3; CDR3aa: CASSYYTGGGNTIYF; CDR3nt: TGTGCCAGCAGCTACTATACAGGGGGTGGAAACACCATATATTTT
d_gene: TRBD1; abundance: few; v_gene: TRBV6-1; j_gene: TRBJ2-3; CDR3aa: CASSETGDSTDTQYF; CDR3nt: TGTGCCAGCAGTGAGACAGGGGATAGCACAGATACGCAGTATTTT
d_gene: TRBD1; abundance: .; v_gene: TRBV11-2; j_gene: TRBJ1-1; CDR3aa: CASSPPGGGYTEAFF; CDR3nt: TGTGCCAGCAGCCCACCAGGGGGAGGGTACACTGAAGCTTTCTTT
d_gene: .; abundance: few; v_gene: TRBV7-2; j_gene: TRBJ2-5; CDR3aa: CASSLDPAGTQYF; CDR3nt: TGTGCCAGCAGCTTAGATCCGGCTGGGACCCAGTACTTC
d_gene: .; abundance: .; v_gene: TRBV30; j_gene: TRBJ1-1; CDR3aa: CAWSLHTDTEAFF; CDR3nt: TGTGCCTGGAGTTTACACACCGACACTGAAGCTTTCTTT
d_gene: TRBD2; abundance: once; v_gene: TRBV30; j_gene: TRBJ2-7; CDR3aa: CAWSRAGGNEQYF; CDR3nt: TGTGCCTGGAGCCGAGCGGGGGGCAACGAGCAGTACTTC
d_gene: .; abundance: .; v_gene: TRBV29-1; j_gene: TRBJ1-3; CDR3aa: CSVEGGGNTIYF; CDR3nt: TGCAGCGTTGAAGGCGGGGGAAACACCATATATTTT
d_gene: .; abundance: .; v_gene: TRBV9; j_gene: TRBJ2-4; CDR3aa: CASSAGSGGYENIQYF; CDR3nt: TGTGCCAGCAGCGCCGGGTCCGGAGGCTACGAAAACATTCAGTACTTC
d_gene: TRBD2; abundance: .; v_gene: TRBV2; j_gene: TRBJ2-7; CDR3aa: CASSSTSGVPYEQYF; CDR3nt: TGTGCCAGCAGCTCGACTAGCGGGGTGCCCTACGAGCAGTACTTC
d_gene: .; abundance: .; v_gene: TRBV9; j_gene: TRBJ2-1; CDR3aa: CASSAWTEYNEQFF; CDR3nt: TGTGCCAGCAGCGCCTGGACGGAATACAATGAGCAGTTCTTC
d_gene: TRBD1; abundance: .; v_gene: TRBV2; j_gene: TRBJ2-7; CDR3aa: CASSRQGQSGQYF; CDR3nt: TGTGCCAGCAGTCGACAGGGCCAATCGGGGCAGTACTTC
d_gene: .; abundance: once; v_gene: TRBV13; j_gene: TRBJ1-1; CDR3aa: CASSLGLMNTEAFF; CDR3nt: TGTGCCAGCAGCTTAGGGCTGATGAACACTGAAGCTTTCTTT
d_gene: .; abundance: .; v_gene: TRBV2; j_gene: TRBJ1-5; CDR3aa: CASSGGQRNQPQHF; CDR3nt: TGTGCCAGCAGTGGAGGCCAGCGCAATCAGCCCCAGCATTTT
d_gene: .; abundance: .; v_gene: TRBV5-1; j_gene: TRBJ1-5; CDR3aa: CASSREPNQPQHF; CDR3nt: TGCGCCAGCAGCCGGGAACCCAATCAGCCCCAGCATTTT
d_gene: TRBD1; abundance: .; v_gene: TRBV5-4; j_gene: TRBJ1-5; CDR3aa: CASSPGTGDNQPQHF; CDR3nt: TGTGCCAGCAGCCCGGGGACAGGGGACAATCAGCCCCAGCATTTT
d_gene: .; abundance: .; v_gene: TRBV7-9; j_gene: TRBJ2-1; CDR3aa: CASSLGNSGYNEQFF; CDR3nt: TGTGCCAGCAGCTTAGGGAATAGTGGGTACAATGAGCAGTTCTTC
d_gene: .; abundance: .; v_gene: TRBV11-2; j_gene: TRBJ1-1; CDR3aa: CASSLGGRGAEAFF; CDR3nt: TGTGCCAGCAGCTTAGGGGGGCGCGGCGCTGAAGCTTTCTTT
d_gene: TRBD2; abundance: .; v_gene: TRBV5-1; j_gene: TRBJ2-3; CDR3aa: CASKSGAGGKDTQYF; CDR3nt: TGCGCCAGCAAGTCGGGGGCGGGGGGAAAAGATACGCAGTATTTT
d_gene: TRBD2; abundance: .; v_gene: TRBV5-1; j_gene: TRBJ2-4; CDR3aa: CASSLVGLAGGPLNIQYF; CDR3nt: TGCGCCAGCAGCTTGGTTGGACTAGCGGGGGGCCCACTAAACATTCAGTACTTC
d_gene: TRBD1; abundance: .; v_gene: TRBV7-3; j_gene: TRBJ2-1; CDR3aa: CASSPRGQGDNEQFF; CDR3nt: TGTGCCAGCAGCCCTCGGGGTCAGGGGGACAATGAGCAGTTCTTC
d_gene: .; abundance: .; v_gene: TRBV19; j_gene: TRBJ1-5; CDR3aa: CASSMGRAINQPQHF; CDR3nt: TGTGCCAGTAGTATGGGACGGGCCATCAATCAGCCCCAGCATTTT
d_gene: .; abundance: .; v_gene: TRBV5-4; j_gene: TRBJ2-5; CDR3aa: CASSLGGGQDQETQYF; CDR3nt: TGTGCCAGCAGCCTTGGAGGCGGGCAGGATCAAGAGACCCAGTACTTC
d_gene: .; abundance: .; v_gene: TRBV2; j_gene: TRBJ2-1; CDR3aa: CASSNTGANNEQFF; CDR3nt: TGTGCCAGCAGTAACACCGGGGCTAACAATGAGCAGTTCTTC
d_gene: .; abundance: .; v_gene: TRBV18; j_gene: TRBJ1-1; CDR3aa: CASSPVGGTEAFF; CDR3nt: TGTGCCAGCTCACCAGTCGGGGGTACTGAAGCTTTCTTT
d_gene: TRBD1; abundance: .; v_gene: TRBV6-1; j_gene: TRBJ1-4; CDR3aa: CASREQGVANEKLFF; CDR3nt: TGTGCCAGCAGAGAACAGGGGGTGGCTAATGAAAAACTGTTTTTT
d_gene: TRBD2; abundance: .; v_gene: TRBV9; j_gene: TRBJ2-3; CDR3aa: CASSPARSGASTDTQYF; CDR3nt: TGTGCCAGCAGCCCAGCCAGAAGCGGGGCTAGCACAGATACGCAGTATTTT
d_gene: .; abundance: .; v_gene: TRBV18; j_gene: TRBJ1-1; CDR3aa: CASSLDSTNTEAFF; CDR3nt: TGTGCCAGCTCACTGGACAGCACGAACACTGAAGCTTTCTTT
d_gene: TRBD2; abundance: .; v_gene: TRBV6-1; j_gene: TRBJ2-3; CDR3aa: CASSELIAGITDTQYF; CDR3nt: TGTGCCAGCAGTGAATTAATAGCGGGGATCACAGATACGCAGTATTTT
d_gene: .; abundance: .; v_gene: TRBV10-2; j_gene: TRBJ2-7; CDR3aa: CASSEHGTKRSYEQYF; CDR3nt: TGCGCCAGCAGTGAACACGGGACAAAACGCTCCTACGAGCAGTACTTC
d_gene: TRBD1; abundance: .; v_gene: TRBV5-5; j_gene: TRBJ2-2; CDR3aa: CASSLAGTGIDSGELFF; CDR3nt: TGTGCCAGCAGCTTGGCCGGGACAGGGATTGACTCCGGGGAGCTGTTTTTT
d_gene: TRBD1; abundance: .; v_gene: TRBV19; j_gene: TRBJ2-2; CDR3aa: CASSRRTGGNGELFF; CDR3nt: TGTGCCAGTAGTAGGCGGACAGGGGGCAATGGGGAGCTGTTTTTT
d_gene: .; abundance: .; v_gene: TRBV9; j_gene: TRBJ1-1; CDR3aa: CASSVDLRGEAFF; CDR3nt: TGTGCCAGCAGCGTAGATCTTCGGGGTGAAGCTTTCTTT
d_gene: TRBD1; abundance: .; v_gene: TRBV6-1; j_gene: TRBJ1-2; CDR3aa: CASSEAGTGLGGGYTF; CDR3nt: TGTGCCAGCAGTGAAGCTGGGACAGGACTGGGGGGGGGCTACACCTTC
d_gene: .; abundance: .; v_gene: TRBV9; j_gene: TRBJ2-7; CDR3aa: CASSVGPDRLYEQYF; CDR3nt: TGTGCCAGCAGCGTAGGCCCAGACAGGCTCTACGAGCAGTACTTC
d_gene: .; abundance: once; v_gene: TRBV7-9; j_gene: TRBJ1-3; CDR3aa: CASSLGGLGGNTIYF; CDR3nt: TGTGCCAGCAGCTTAGGGGGGCTAGGTGGAAACACCATATATTTT
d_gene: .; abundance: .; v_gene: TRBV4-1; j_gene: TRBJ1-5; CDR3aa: CASSQETRVSPQHF; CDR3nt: TGCGCCAGCAGCCAAGAAACCAGGGTCAGCCCCCAGCATTTT
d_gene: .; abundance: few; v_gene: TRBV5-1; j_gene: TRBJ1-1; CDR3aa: CASSLIGANTEAFF; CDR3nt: TGCGCCAGCAGCTTGATAGGAGCGAACACTGAAGCTTTCTTT
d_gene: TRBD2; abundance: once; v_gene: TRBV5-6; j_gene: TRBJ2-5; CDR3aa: CASSLEEGGSQYF; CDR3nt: TGTGCCAGCAGCTTGGAAGAGGGAGGGTCCCAGTACTTC
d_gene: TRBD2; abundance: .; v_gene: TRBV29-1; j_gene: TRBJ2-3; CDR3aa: CSVASSGGGTDTQYF; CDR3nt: TGCAGCGTTGCCTCTAGCGGGGGGGGCACAGATACGCAGTATTTT
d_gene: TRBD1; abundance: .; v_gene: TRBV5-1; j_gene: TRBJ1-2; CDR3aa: CASSSGQNYGYTF; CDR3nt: TGCGCCAGCAGCTCGGGACAGAACTATGGCTACACCTTC
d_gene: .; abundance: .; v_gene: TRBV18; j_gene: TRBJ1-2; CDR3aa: CASSPAYAGESGYTF; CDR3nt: TGTGCCAGCTCACCCGCCTATGCAGGGGAGAGTGGCTACACCTTC
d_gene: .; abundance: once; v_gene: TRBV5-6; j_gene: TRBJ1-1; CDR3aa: CASSLFDRMNTEAFF; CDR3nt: TGTGCCAGCAGCCTATTCGACAGAATGAACACTGAAGCTTTCTTT
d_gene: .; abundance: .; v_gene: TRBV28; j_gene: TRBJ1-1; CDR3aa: CASTDPRQVSEAFF; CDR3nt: TGTGCCAGCACTGACCCCCGACAGGTCTCTGAAGCTTTCTTT
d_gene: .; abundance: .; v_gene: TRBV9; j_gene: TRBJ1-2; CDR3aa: CASSGEPGRIYGYTF; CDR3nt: TGTGCCAGCAGCGGAGAACCGGGACGGATATATGGCTACACCTTC
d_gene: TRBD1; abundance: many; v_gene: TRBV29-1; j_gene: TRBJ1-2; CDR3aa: CSVQGAAGYTF; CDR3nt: TGCAGCGTTCAGGGGGCCGCTGGCTACACCTTC
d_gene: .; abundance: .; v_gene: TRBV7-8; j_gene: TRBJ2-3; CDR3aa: CASSLGRRRDTQYF; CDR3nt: TGTGCCAGCAGCTTAGGTAGAAGGAGAGATACGCAGTATTTT
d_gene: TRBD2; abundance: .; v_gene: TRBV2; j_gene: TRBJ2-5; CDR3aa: CASRTSGGGRETQYF; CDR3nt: TGTGCCAGCAGAACTAGCGGGGGGGGCCGGGAGACCCAGTACTTC
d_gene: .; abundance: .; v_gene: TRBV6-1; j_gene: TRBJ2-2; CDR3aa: CASAWGQSGELFF; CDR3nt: TGTGCCAGCGCTTGGGGGCAGAGCGGGGAGCTGTTTTTT
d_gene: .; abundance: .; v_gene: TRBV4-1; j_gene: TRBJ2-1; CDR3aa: CASSQDLRGVGAYNEQFF; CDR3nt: TGCGCCAGCAGCCAAGATTTGAGGGGGGTCGGGGCCTACAATGAGCAGTTCTTC
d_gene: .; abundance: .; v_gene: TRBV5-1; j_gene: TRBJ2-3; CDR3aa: CASSWVGDNTDTQYF; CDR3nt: TGCGCCAGCAGCTGGGTGGGAGACAACACAGATACGCAGTATTTT
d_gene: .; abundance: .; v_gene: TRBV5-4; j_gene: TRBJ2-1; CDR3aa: CASSLSTDSYNEQFF; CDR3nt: TGTGCCAGCAGCCTGTCGACTGATTCCTACAATGAGCAGTTCTTC
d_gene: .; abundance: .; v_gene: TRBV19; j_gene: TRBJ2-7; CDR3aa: CASSTARGPYEQYF; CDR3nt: TGTGCCAGTAGTACCGCCAGGGGACCGTACGAGCAGTACTTC
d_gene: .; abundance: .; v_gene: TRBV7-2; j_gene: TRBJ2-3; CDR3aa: CASSLDPRGTDTQYF; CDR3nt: TGTGCCAGCAGCTTAGATCCGCGCGGGACAGATACGCAGTATTTT